The sequence of this TCR beta chain was determined in a study of cytomegalovirus exposure and HLA in healthy donors. Of note for this clone: Its antigen is not known.

Amplification used 60 Vbeta primers and 13 Jbeta primers. The method was immunoSEQ multiplex PCR; TCRdb's version includes in-frame clones alone and lacks a portion of them. The table has about 160,000 clones, about four fifths seen once. The donors, nominally healthy at sampling, likely had unrecorded immune exposures. Overall study results and limits: In a later analysis, common viral pathogens appeared linked to several of the most significant clusters.

V gave up 6 bases and J gave up 1 base; unmatched junction bases: 11. The germline CDR1 and CDR2 sequences are SQVTM and ANQGSEA. This CDR3 spans 16 amino acids. The chain couples TRBV29-1 to TRBJ2-2; 7 bases line up with TRBD2. The TCR originated in a woman aged 50 to 60 in good health and CMV-seropositive. The sequencing input was PBMCs. CDR3: CSVPGLAGQNTGELFF. The CDR3 coding sequence is TGCAGCGTCCCGGGCTTAGCGGGCCAGAACACCGGGGAGCTGTTTTTT.